By proportion, the clone carrying this TCR beta chain is medium-sized (0.01 to 0.1%). The antigen remains undetermined. This sample is part of a study of immune heterogeneity within non-small cell lung tumors. Germline CDR1 is SNHLY and CDR2 is FYNNEI. CDR3 length equals 15 residues. The ends were cut back, 2 bases at V and 7 bases at J, with 14 bases in the middle. Template came from bulk tumor genomic DNA, at 600 ng per sample. Several biopsies were spaced far apart within each primary tumor and obtained as surgery took place. Patients went through curative surgery, and their non-small cell lung cancer was untreated and newly diagnosed. Findings and caveats of the study: A significant, moderate positive correlation (R approximately 0.35) linked local T-cell clonality and tumor mutational burden. Within each patient, tumor sites shared identical dominant CDR3 beta clonotypes and also held site-unique high-frequency clones.

Amplification of the TCR beta CDR3 was achieved through multiplex PCR with 32 V and 13 J primers. TCRdb used MiXCR to reprocess the multiplex PCR reads, holding one entry per CDR3 protein. This sample has just over 15,000 distinct CDR3 sequences, with around 28% found just once. This sequence was found in a man aged 35 to 55 with non-small cell lung cancer. Sequenced: lung tumor tissue. The chain is built from TRBV2 and TRBJ1-4; possible D gene TRBD1, 5 bases. As DNA, the CDR3 is TGTGCCAGCAGTGAAAGGGCCAGGGCTGTTGAAAAACTGTTTTTT. Its translation: CASSERARAVEKLFF.